The 7 T cell receptor beta chains in this list originate from one sample, sequenced in a study of early T cells in non-severe SARS-CoV-2 infection. TCRdb re-derived calls from the 5' RACE reads in MiXCR, one entry per CDR3 protein. Among 46,000 or so distinct CDR3 sequences listed, about 7% were seen once. Sequenced material: whole blood. The receptors were gathered from an adult who was a healthcare worker with PCR-confirmed SARS-CoV-2 infection or an uninfected control (not recorded which).

This clonotype was recorded at least ten times. The chain carries TRBV29-1 and TRBJ2-5; tentative D call: TRBD1 (6 bases). The CDR3 is 13 residues long. V was pared by 6 bases and J by 2 bases, with 13 bases between. Germline V gene sequence: CDR1 SQVTM, CDR2 ANQGSEA. In DNA form, the CDR3 reads TGCAGCGTCTATGGACAGAATCAAGAGACCCAGTACTTC. Its protein is CSVYGQNQETQYF. Together with reference TRBV29-1 and TRBJ2-5, the CDR3 gives the full variable domain: SAVISQKPSRDICQRGTSLTIQCQVDSQVTMMFWYRQQPGQSLTLIATANQGSEATYESGFVIDKFPISRPNLTFSTLTVSNMSPEDSSIYLCSVYGQNQETQYFGPGTRLLVL.

The table lists this clonotype with a few counts. CDR3 in DNA: TGTGCCAGCAGTGAACCTGGGGGTCAAGAGACCCAGTACTTC. The encoded protein is CASSEPGGQETQYF. V gene TRBV6-5 combines with J gene TRBJ2-5, with D perhaps matching TRBD1 or TRBD2 (5 bases each). V gave up 5 bases and J gave up 2 bases, with 12 bases separating them. Germline V gene lookup returns CDR1 MNHEY and CDR2 SVGAGI. The CDR3 spans 14 residues.

This clonotype has ten or more counts. V is TRBV11-2 and J is TRBJ2-3; 9 bases line up with TRBD1. Per germline, CDR1 SGHAT and CDR2 FQNNGV. This CDR3 is built from 17 residues. Losses at the gene ends were 5 bases for V and 2 bases for J; bases not matched to a gene: 11. The CDR3, as DNA: TGTGCCAGCAGCCTCCGACCCTGGACAGGGGTCACAGATACGCAGTATTTT. It codes for CASSLRPWTGVTDTQYF.

In this sample, this clonotype turned up many times. The V call is TRBV28, the J call TRBJ2-3; 7 nucleotides line up with TRBD1. This CDR3 is 15 amino acids long. V was pared by 4 bases and J by 2 bases, with 6 bases of the junction left unmatched. Germline assignment: CDR1 MDHEN and CDR2 SYDVKM. The CDR3 sequence is CASSSPGGDTDTQYF. The CDR3 coding sequence is TGTGCCAGCAGTTCCCCAGGGGGTGACACAGATACGCAGTATTTT.

There are a few counts of this clonotype. The V and J genes are TRBV30 and TRBJ2-7; 7 positions agree with TRBD1. The germline CDR1 and CDR2 sequences are GTSNPN and SVGIG (reference sequence). V lost 0 bases to trimming and J lost 7 bases; unmatched junction nucleotides: 9. The CDR3 is made up of 14 amino acids. The CDR3: CAWSVGSRGQEQYF. In DNA form, the CDR3 reads TGTGCCTGGAGTGTAGGCTCACGGGGACAGGAGCAGTACTTC.

The chain carries TRBV12-3 or TRBV12-4 and TRBJ2-3, with D unresolved. V lost 3 bases, J lost 0 bases, and 13 bases lay in between. There are 16 residues in the CDR3. The CDR3 reads CASSLNQEPSTDTQYF. The DNA of the CDR3 is TGTGCCAGCAGTTTGAATCAGGAGCCGAGCACAGATACGCAGTATTTT.

This clonotype has more than one count but fewer than ten. The chain couples TRBV28 to TRBJ2-3, with TRBD2 matching 11 bases. CDR3 length equals 15 residues. The ends lost 6 bases at V and 10 bases at J; junction bases unmatched: 12. Germline CDR1 MDHEN, CDR2 SYDVKM. The CDR3 nucleotides read TGTGCCAGCAGCCCCGGACTAGCGGGCAGGCCCCCGCAGTATTTT. Its protein is CASSPGLAGRPPQYF.